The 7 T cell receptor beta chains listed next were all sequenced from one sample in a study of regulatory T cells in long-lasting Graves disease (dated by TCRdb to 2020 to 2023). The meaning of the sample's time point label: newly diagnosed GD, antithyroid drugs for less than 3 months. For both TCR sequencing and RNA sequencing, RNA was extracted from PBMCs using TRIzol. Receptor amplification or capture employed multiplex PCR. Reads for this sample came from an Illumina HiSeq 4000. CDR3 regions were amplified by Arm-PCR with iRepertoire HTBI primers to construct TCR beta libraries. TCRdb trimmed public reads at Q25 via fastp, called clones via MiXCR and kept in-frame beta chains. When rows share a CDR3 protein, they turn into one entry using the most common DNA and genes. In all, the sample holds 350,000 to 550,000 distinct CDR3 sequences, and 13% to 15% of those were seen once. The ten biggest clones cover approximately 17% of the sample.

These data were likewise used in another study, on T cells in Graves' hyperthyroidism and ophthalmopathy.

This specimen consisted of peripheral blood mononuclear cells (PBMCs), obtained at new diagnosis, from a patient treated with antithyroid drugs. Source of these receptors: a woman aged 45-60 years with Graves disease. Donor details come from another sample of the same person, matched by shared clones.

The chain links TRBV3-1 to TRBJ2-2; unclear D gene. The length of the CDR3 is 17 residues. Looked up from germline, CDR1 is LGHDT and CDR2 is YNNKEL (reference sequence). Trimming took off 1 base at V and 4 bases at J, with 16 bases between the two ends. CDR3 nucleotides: TGTGCCAGCAGCCAAGGAGGTGAACGGTTGAGCACCGGGGAGCTGTTTTTT. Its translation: CASSQGGERLSTGELFF.

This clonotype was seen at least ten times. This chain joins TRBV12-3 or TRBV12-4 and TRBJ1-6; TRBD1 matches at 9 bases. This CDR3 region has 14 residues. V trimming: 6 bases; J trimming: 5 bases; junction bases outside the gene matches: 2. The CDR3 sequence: CASRGQGDNSPLHF. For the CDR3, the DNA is TGTGCCAGCAGGGGACAGGGAGATAATTCACCCCTCCACTTT.

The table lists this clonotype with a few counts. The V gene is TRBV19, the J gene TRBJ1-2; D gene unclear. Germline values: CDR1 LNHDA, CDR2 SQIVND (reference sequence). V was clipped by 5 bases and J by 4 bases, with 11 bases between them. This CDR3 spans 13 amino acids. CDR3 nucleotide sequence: TGTGCCAGTAGTGTGCGGACGATCTATGGCTACACCTTC. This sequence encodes CASSVRTIYGYTF. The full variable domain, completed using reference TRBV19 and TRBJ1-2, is DGGITQSPKYLFRKEGQNVTLSCEQNLNHDAMYWYRQDPGQGLRLIYYSQIVNDFQKGDIAEGYSVSREKKESFPLTVTSAQKNPTAFYLCASSVRTIYGYTFGSGTRLTVV.

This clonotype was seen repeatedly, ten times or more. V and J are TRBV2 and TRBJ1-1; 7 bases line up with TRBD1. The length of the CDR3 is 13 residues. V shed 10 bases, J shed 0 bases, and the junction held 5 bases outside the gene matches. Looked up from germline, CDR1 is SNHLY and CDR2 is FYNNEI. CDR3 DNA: TGTGCCAACCCGGGACAGCTGAACACTGAAGCTTTCTTT. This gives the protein CANPGQLNTEAFF.

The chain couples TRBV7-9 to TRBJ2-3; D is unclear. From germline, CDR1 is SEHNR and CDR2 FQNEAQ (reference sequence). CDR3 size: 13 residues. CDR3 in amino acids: CTGLTLSTDTQYF. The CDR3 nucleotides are TGTACTGGCCTTACCCTTAGCACAGATACGCAGTATTTT. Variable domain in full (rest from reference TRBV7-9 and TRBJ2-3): DTGVSQNPRHKITKRGQNVTFRCDPISEHNRLYWYRQTLGQGPEFLTYFQNEAQLEKSRLLSDRFSAERPKGSFSTLEIQRTEQGDSAMYLCTGLTLSTDTQYFGPGTRLTVL.

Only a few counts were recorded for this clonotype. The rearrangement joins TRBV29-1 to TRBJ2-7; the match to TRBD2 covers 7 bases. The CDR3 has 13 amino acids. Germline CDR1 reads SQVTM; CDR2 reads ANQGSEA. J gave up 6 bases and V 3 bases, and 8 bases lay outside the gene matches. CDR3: CSVDGGPGGEQYF. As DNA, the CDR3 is TGCAGCGTTGATGGGGGACCGGGAGGCGAGCAGTACTTC.

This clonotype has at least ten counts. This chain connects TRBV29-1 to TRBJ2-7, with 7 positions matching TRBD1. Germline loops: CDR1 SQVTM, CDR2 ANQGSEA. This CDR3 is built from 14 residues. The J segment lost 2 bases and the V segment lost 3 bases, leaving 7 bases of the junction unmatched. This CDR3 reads CSVEGTTGPYEQYF. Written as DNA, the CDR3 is TGCAGCGTTGAGGGAACGACAGGGCCCTACGAGCAGTACTTC.